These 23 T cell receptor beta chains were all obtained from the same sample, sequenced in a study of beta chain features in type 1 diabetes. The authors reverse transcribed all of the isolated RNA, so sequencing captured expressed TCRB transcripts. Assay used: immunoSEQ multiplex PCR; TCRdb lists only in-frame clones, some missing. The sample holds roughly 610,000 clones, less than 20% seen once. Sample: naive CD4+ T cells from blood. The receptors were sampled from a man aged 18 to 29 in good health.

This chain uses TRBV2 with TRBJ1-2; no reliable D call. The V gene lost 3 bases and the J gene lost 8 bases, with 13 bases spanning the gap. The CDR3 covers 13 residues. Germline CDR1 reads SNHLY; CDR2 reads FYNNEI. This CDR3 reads CASSDLGYYGYTF. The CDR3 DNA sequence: TGTGCCAGCAGTGATCTGGGGTATTACGGCTACACCTTC.

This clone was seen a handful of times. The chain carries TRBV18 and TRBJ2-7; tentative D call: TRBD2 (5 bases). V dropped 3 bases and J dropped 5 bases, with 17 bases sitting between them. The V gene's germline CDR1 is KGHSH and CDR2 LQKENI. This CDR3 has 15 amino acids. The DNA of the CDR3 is TGTGCCAGCTCACCCAACGTAGGCCCCGGGAACGAGCAGTACTTC. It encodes CASSPNVGPGNEQYF.

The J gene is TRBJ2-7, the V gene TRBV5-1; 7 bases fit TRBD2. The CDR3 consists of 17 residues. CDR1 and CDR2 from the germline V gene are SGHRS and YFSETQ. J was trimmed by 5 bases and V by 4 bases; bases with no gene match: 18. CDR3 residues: CASSTPAGGGRRNEQYF. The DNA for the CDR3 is TGCGCCAGCAGCACCCCCGCGGGTGGCGGGAGAAGGAACGAGCAGTACTTC.

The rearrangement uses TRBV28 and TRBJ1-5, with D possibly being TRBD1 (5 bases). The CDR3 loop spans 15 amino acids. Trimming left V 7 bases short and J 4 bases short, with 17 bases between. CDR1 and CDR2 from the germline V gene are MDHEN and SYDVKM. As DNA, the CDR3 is TGTGCCAGCAACCCTGAGGGGAAGAGGAATCAGCCCCAGCATTTT. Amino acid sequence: CASNPEGKRNQPQHF.

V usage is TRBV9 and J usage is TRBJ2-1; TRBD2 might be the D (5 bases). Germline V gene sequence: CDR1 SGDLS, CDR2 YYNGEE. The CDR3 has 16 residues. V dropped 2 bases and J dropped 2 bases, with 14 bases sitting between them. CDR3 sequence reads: CASSVVGHGTYNEQFF. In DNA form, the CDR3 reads TGTGCCAGCAGCGTCGTTGGCCACGGGACCTACAATGAGCAGTTCTTC.

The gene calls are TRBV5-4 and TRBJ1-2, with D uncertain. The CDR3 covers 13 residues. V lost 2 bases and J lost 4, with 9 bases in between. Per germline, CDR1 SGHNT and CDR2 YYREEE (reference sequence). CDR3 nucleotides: TGTGCCAGCAGCTTTTGGACGGGCTATGGCTACACCTTC. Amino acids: CASSFWTGYGYTF.

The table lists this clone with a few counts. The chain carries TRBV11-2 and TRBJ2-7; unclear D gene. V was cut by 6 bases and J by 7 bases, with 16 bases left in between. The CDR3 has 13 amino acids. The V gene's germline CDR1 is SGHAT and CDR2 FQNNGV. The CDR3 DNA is TGTGCCAGCAGGCCCGGTAGTTCGCAAGAGCAGTACTTC. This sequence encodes CASRPGSSQEQYF.

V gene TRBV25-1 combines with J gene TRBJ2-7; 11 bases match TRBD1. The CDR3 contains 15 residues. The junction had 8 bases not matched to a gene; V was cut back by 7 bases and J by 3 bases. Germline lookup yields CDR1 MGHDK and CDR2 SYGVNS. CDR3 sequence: CASKNPGQGDYEQYF. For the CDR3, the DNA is TGTGCCAGCAAGAACCCGGGACAGGGGGACTACGAGCAGTACTTC.

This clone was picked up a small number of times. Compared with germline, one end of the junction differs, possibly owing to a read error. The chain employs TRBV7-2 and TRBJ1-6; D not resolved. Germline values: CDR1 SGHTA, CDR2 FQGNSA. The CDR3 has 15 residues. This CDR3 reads CASSLADGYNSPLHF. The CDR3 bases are TGTGCCAGCAGCCTAGCTGACGGTTATAATTCACCCCTCCACTTT.

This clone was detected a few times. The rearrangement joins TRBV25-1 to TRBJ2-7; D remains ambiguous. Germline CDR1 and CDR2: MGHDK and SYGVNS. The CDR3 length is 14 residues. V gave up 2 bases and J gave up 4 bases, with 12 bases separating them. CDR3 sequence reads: CASSETNRPYEQYF. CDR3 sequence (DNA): TGTGCCAGCAGTGAAACAAACAGACCTTACGAGCAGTACTTC.

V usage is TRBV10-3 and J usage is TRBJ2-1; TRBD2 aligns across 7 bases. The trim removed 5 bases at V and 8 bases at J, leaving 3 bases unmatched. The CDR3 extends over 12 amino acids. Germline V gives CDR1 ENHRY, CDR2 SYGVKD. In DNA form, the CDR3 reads TGTGCCATCAGTTCGACTAGCCATGAGCAGTTCTTC. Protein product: CAISSTSHEQFF.

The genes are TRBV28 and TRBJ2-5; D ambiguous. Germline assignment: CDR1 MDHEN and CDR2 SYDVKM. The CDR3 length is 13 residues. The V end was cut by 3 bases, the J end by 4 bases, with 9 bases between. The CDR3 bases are TGTGCCAGCAGTTTGGCGAGGTTAGAGACCCAGTACTTC. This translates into CASSLARLETQYF.

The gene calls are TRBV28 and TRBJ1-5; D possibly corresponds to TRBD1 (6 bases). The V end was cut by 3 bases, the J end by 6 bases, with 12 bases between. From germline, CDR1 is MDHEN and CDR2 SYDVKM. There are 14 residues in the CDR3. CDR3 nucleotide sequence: TGTGCCAGCAGTTTCCAGGGGACCCTTCAGCCCCAGCATTTT. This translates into CASSFQGTLQPQHF. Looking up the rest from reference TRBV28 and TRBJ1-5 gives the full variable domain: DVKVTQSSRYLVKRTGEKVFLECVQDMDHENMFWYRQDPGLGLRLIYFSYDVKMKEKGDIPEGYSVSREKKERFSLILESASTNQTSMYLCASSFQGTLQPQHFGDGTRLSIL.

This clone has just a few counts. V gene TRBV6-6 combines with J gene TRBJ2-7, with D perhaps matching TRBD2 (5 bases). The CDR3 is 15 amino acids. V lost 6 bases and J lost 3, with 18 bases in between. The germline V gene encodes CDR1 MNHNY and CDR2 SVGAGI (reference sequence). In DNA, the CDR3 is TGTGCCAGCAGCCGGGGAGAGGCAGTGGTCTACGAGCAGTACTTC. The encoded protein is CASSRGEAVVYEQYF.

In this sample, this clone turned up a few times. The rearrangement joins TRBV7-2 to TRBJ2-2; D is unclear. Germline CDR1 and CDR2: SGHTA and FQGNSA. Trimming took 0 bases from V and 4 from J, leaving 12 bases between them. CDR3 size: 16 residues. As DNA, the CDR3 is TGTGCCAGCAGCTTAGCTTCCCGGCTATTCACCGGGGAGCTGTTTTTT. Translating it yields CASSLASRLFTGELFF.

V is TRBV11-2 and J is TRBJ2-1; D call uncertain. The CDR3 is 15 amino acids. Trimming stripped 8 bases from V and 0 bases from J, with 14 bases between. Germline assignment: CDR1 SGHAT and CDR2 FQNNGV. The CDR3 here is CASGRASSSYNEQFF. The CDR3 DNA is TGTGCCAGCGGACGGGCCTCGAGCTCCTACAATGAGCAGTTCTTC.

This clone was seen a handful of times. The CDR3 region has the DNA TGTGCCAGCTCACCCGACAGGGTCACAGATACGCAGTATTTT. Its translation: CASSPDRVTDTQYF. The rearrangement joins TRBV18 to TRBJ2-3, with 7 bases identical to TRBD1. J gave up 2 bases and V 3 bases, and 2 bases lay outside the gene matches. CDR1 and CDR2 from the germline V gene are KGHSH and LQKENI. The length of the CDR3 is 14 residues. The variable domain in full, completed from reference TRBV18 and TRBJ2-3, reads NAGVMQNPRHLVRRRGQEARLRCSPMKGHSHVYWYRQLPEEGLKFMVYLQKENIIDESGMPKERFSAEFPKEGPSILRIQQVVRGDSAAYFCASSPDRVTDTQYFGPGTRLTVL.

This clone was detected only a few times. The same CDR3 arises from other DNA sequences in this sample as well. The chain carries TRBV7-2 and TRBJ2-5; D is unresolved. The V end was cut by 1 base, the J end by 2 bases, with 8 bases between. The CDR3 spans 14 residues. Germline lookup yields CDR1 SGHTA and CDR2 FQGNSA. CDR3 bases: TGTGCCAGCAGCTTAGTTTGGGGACAAGAGACCCAGTACTTC. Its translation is CASSLVWGQETQYF.

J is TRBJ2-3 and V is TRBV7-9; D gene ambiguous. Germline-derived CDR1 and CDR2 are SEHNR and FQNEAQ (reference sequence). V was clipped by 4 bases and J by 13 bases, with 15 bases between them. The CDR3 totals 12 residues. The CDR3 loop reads CASSSGAGIEYF. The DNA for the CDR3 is TGTGCCAGCAGCTCGGGCGCTGGTATCGAGTATTTT.

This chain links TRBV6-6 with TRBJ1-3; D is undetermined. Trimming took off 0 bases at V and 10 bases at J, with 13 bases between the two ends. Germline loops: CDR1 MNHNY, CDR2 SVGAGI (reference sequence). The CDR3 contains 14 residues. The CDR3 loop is CASSYSDRRLTIYF. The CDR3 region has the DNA TGTGCCAGCAGTTACTCGGACCGCCGGTTGACCATATATTTT.

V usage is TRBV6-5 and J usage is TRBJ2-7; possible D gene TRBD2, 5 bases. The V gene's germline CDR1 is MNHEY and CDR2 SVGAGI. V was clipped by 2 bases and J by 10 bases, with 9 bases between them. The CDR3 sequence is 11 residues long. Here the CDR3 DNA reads TGTGCCAGCAGTTACGCGGGTGCCCAGTACTTC. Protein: CASSYAGAQYF.

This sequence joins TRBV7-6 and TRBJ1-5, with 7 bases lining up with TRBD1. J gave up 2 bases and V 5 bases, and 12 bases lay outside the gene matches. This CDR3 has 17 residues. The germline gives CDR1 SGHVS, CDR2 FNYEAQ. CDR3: CASSARQGNGGNQPQHF. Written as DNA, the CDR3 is TGTGCCAGCAGCGCTCGACAGGGCAATGGTGGCAATCAGCCCCAGCATTTT.

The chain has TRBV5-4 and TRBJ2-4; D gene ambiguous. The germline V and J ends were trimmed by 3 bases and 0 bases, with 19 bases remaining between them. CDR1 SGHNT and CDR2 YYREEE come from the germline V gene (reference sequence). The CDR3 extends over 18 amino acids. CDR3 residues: CASSSWASSRVAKNIQYF. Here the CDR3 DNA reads TGTGCCAGCAGCTCGTGGGCTAGTAGTCGGGTAGCCAAAAACATTCAGTACTTC.